This T cell receptor (beta chain) was profiled in a study of T cells in Graves' hyperthyroidism and ophthalmopathy. After removal of 8 bases from V and 3 bases from J, the junction contained 9 bases not matched to a gene. Germline V gene data show CDR1 as SNHLY and CDR2 as FYNNEI. The CDR3 loop spans 15 amino acids. The TCR beta CDR3 regions underwent amplification using RNA transcripts as the source. First-round RT-PCR targeting the TCR CDR3 was performed with the HTBI primer set. MiXCR, run by TCRdb on the multiplex PCR reads, gives a single entry per CDR3 protein. The repertoire holds 560,000 or so distinct CDR3 sequences, with 46% as singletons.

This chain links TRBV2 with TRBJ2-5, with 10 bases lining up with TRBD2. The specimen was peripheral blood or thyroid tissue (not recorded which). The clonotype comes from a young woman with Graves' hyperthyroidism. CDR3 region: CASLAGLAYEETQYF. CDR3 nucleotides: TGTGCCAGCTTAGCGGGACTAGCGTACGAAGAGACCCAGTACTTC. Complete variable domain (other parts from reference TRBV2 and TRBJ2-5): EPEVTQTPSHQVTQMGQEVILRCVPISNHLYFYWYRQILGQKVEFLVSFYNNEISEKSEIFDDQFSVERPDGSNFTLKIRSTKLEDSAMYFCASLAGLAYEETQYFGPGTRLLVL.